In this sample, the clone carrying this TCR beta chain turned up many times. The data were taken from a study of T cells after yellow fever vaccination. Study-wide points: Post-booster reappearance was seen for most primary-vaccination clones (96% CD4, around 90% CD8). On day 0, almost all vaccine-responding clonotypes were undetectable in sorted memory subsets.

TCR cDNA was made by 5'RACE template switching, adding a universal primer site and UMIs. TCRdb ran MiXCR on the 5' RACE reads and lists one entry per CDR3 protein. The table records about 58,000 distinct CDR3 sequences, about 5.2% of them present only once. This CDR3 is built from 14 residues. Per germline, CDR1 MDHEN and CDR2 SYDVKM. Trimming removed 6 bases from V and 0 bases from J, with 9 bases in between. The receptor was isolated from a man aged 18 to 30 who received the YFV17D yellow fever vaccine. The specimen was PBMCs, either bulk or a sorted T-cell subset (CD4+, CD8+, memory, or dextramer-sorted; not recorded which), collected on the day of the yellow fever booster vaccination. The chain has TRBV28 and TRBJ1-5, with D possibly matching TRBD1 (5 bases). CDR3 loop: CASRSQVSNQPQHF. The CDR3 DNA reads as TGTGCCAGCAGATCACAGGTTAGCAATCAGCCCCAGCATTTT.